This T cell receptor beta chain was identified in a study of OX40 agonist ivuxolimab in advanced cancers. Some background on the complete study: The costimulatory receptor OX40 (CD134) was targeted by ivuxolimab, a fully human IgG2 agonistic monoclonal antibody. Peripheral TCRbeta sequencing aimed to test whether ivuxolimab altered TCR sequence diversity and caused clonal T-cell expansion. Of the approximately 50 patients in dose escalation, about 19 had hepatocellular carcinoma, some 15 had melanoma, 9 had renal cell carcinoma and 9 had head and neck cancer. The paper covers the monotherapy dose-escalation part of the phase I ivuxolimab trial, which included N of about 51 patients. In the dose-escalation cohort, more than 80% of patients were male, and the mean age was roughly 60 years with a range of roughly 20 to 79. Patients were allowed to have had prior anti-PD-1, anti-PD-L1 or anti-CTLA-4 therapy, and around two fifths of the dose-escalation patients had been treated with checkpoint inhibitors. Intravenous ivuxolimab was administered to patients every 2 weeks at six dose levels: 0.01, 0.1, 0.3, 1.5, 3 and 10 mg/kg. Three dose-escalation patients achieved partial responses, one with hepatocellular carcinoma and two with cutaneous melanoma. The study at large found these results: After ivuxolimab, expanded clones were on average more numerous among CD8+ T cells than among CD4+ T cells. Clonal expansion of both CD4+ and CD8+ blood T cells was observed from baseline to week 6 at doses 0.1 to 3.0 mg/kg. In partial responders in the 0.1-3.0 mg/kg groups, normalized peripheral clonal expansion was found to be among the lowest, especially among CD8+ T cells. Which antigens the clonally expanded peripheral T cells were specific for was not determined. Low levels of normalized T-cell clonal expansion were also seen in some patients who did not respond.

This clone has just one count. Its antigen specificity is not known. Per-base quality was not reported, and no clone a single base away is much larger than it. V has 2 bases trimmed and J has 2 bases trimmed; junction bases matching no gene number 0. The CDR1 and CDR2 encoded by the germline V gene are MDHEN and SYDVKM. From its cysteine to its phenylalanine, the CDR3 spans 14 amino acids. This entry keeps only the CDR3 DNA: 42 bases, framed from base 1. Patients with a history of autoimmune disease or receiving systemic immunosuppression were excluded from the trial. Peripheral blood for TCR sequencing was collected from all dose cohorts at baseline, on cycle 4 day 1, and on cycle 7 day 1. The samples were taken from a phase I, first-in-human, multicenter, open-label dose-escalation trial of ivuxolimab. Adults with locally advanced or metastatic melanoma, renal cell carcinoma, hepatocellular carcinoma or head and neck squamous cell carcinoma were enrolled in the trial. Before TCR sequencing, CD4+ T cells and CD8+ T cells from peripheral blood were sorted into separate populations.

For sequencing of the TCRbeta CDR3 region, genomic DNA was extracted from the sorted cells. The immunoSEQ Assay was used for sequencing of TCRbeta CDR3 regions. The source is immuneACCESS, and TCRdb retained only in-frame sequences with V and J called. Part of the clones is not carried over; for the studies checked, unresolved V genes explain less than half of this, and the remainder is unexplained. The sample yields 100,000 or so clones; 94% were counted once. The ten most abundant clones make up around 0.17% of the sample. The source material was CD4+ or CD8+ T cells sorted from blood, sampled in a trial of the OX40 agonist ivuxolimab. This sequence was found in an adult with an advanced solid tumor such as melanoma, head and neck, liver or kidney cancer. The sequence joins TRBV28 to TRBJ1-2; the central 9 bases match TRBD1. The nucleotide sequence reads TGTGCCAGCAGTTTAGGACAGGGGAACTATGGCTACACCTTC. This translates into CASSLGQGNYGYTF.